This T cell receptor beta chain was identified during a study of T cell repertoires in cytomegalovirus infection. Study observations and caveats: CMV-specific HLA-C-restricted TCR beta clonotypes dominated the ex vivo response. CMV carriers with the relevant HLA were identified by cumulative public TCR beta family frequency.

With regard to this clonotype: As yet, its antigen is unknown.

One entry per CDR3 protein, called by TCRdb with MiXCR from the reads. The repertoire has about 58,000 distinct CDR3 sequences, over 15% of them found once; the top ten carry 64%. This clonotype was sampled from a human donor in good health (CMV status not recorded). Some clones in this sample may be carry-over from other donors' samples. Sample: CD8+ T cells from cultured PBMCs, taken from culture after CMV antigen stimulation.

CDR3 protein: CSARRDRSAFF. The CDR3 DNA follows: TGCAGTGCTAGACGGGACAGAAGCGCTTTCTTT. V usage is TRBV20-1 and J usage is TRBJ1-1; 7 bases match TRBD1. V gave up 2 bases and J gave up 11 bases; unmatched junction bases: 5. The CDR3 is 11 residues long. Looked up from germline, CDR1 is DFQATT and CDR2 is SNEGSKA (reference sequence).